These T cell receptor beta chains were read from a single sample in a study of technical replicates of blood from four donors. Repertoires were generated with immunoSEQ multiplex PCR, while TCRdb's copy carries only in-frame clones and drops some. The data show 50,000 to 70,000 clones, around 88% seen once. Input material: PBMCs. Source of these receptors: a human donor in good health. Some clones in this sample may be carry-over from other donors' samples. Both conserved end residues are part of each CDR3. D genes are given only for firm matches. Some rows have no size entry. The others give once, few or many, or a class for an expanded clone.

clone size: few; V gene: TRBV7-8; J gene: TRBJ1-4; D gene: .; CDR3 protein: CASSLVLGLGEKLFF; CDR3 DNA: TGTGCCAGCAGCTTAGTCCTGGGGCTGGGTGAAAAACTGTTTTTT
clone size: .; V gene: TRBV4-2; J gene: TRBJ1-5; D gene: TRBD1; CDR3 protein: CASSQGGQGESNQPQHF; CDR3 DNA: TGTGCCAGCAGCCAGGGCGGACAGGGTGAAAGCAATCAGCCCCAGCATTTT
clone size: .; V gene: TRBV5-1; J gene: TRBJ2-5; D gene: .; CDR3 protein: CASGSGLETQYF; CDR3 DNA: TGCGCCAGCGGCTCGGGATTGGAGACCCAGTACTTC
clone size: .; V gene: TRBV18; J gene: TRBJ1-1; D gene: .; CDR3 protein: CASSPSRGAIGTEAFF; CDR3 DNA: TGTGCCAGCTCACCATCTAGGGGCGCGATCGGTACTGAAGCTTTCTTT
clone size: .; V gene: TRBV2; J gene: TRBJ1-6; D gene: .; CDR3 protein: CASSEAPSPGAPLHF; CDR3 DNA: TGTGCCAGCAGTGAAGCTCCGTCTCCAGGTGCACCCCTCCACTTT
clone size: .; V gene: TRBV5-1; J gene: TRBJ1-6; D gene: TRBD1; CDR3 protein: CASSITGTGLPLHF; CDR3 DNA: TGCGCCAGCAGCATTACCGGGACAGGGCTACCCCTCCACTTT
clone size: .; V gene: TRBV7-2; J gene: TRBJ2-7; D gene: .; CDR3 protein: CASSFYPGDTYEQYF; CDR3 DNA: TGTGCCAGCAGCTTCTATCCGGGAGACACCTACGAGCAGTACTTC
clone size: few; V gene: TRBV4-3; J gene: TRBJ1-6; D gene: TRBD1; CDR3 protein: CASSHTTGGSNSPLHF; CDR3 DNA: TGCGCCAGCAGCCACACTACAGGGGGCAGCAATTCACCCCTCCACTTT
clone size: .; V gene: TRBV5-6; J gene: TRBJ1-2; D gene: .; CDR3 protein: CASSPAGSHYGYTF; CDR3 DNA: TGTGCCAGCAGCCCGGCGGGGAGCCACTATGGCTACACCTTC
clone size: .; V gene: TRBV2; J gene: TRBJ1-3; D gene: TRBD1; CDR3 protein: CASIGGQGASYGNTIYF; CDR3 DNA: TGTGCCAGCATCGGTGGACAGGGGGCCTCCTATGGAAACACCATATATTTT
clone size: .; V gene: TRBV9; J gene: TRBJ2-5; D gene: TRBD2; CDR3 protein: CASSRTSGTETQYF; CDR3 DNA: TGTGCCAGCAGTCGGACTAGCGGGACGGAGACCCAGTACTTC
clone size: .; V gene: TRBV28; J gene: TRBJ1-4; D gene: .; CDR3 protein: CASSSWDTATNEKLFF; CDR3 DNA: TGTGCCAGCAGTTCCTGGGACACAGCAACTAATGAAAAACTGTTTTTT
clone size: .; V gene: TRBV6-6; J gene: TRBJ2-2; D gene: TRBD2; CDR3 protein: CASSPPVAGGTGELFF; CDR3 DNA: TGTGCCAGCAGTCCTCCGGTTGCGGGGGGAACCGGGGAGCTGTTTTTT
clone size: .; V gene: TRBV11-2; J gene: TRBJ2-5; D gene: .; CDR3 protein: CASSLDNPTTGAQYF; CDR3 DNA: TGTGCCAGCAGCTTAGACAACCCTACTACGGGGGCCCAGTACTTC
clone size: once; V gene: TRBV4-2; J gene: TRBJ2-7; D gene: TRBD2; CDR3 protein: CASSQDLASGEQYF; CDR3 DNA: TGTGCCAGCAGCCAAGATTTAGCTAGCGGCGAGCAGTACTTC
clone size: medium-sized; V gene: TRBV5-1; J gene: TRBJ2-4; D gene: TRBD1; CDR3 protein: CASSSGQGGDIQYF; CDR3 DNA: TGCGCCAGCAGCTCCGGACAGGGTGGGGACATTCAGTACTTC
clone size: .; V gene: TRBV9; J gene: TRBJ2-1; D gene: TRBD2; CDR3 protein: CASSPGTSSSYNEQFF; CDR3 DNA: TGTGCCAGCAGCCCCGGGACTAGCAGCTCCTACAATGAGCAGTTCTTC
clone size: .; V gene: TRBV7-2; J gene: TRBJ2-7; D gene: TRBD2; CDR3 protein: CASSPSGRDYEQYF; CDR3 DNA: TGTGCCAGCAGCCCAAGCGGGAGGGACTACGAGCAGTACTTC
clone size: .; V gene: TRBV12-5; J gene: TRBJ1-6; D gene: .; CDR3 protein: CASALDSGNSPLHF; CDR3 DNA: TGTGCTAGTGCCCTGGACAGCGGTAATTCACCCCTCCACTTT
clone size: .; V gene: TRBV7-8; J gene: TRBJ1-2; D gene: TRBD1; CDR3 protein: CASSLVIWDRGLDYGYTF; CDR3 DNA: TGTGCCAGCAGCTTAGTAATATGGGACAGGGGGCTAGACTATGGCTACACCTTC
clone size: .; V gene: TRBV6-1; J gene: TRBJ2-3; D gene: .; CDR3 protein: CASSERFLRTDTQYF; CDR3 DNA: TGTGCCAGCAGTGAACGATTCCTGAGGACAGATACGCAGTATTTT
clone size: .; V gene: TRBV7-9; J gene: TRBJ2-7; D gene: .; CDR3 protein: CASSLVGGSYEQYF; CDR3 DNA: TGTGCCAGCAGCTTAGTGGGAGGCTCCTACGAGCAGTACTTC
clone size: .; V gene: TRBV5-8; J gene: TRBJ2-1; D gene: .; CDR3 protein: CASSLLVTRSYNEQFF; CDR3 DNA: TGTGCCAGCAGCTTGCTAGTCACCCGCTCCTACAATGAGCAGTTCTTC
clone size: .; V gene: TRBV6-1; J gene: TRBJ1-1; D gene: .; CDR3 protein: CASSERGGSEAFF; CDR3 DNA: TGTGCCAGCAGTGAACGTGGGGGCAGTGAAGCTTTCTTT
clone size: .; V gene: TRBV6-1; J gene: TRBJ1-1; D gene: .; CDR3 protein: CASSLARTADEAFF; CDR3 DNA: TGTGCCAGCAGTCTAGCCAGGACGGCCGATGAAGCTTTCTTT
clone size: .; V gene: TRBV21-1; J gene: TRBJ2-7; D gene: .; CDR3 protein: CASPLEGYEQYF; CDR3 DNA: TGTGCCAGCCCCCTGGAGGGTTACGAGCAGTACTTC
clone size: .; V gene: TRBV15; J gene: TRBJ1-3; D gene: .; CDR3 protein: CATSRDPGSGNTIYF; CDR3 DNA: TGTGCCACCAGCAGAGATCCCGGGTCGGGAAACACCATATATTTT
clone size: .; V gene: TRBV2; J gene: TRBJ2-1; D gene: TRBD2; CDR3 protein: CASSLAGGPLNEQFF; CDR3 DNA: TGTGCCAGCAGCCTAGCGGGGGGGCCCCTCAATGAGCAGTTCTTC
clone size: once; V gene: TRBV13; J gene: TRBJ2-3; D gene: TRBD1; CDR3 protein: CASSSTDRGQVDTQYF; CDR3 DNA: TGTGCCAGCAGCTCCACGGACAGGGGGCAAGTAGATACGCAGTATTTT
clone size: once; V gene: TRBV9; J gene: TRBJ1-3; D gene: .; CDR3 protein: CASSPTPRAAGNTIYF; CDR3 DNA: TGTGCCAGCAGCCCCACCCCCAGGGCTGCTGGAAACACCATATATTTT
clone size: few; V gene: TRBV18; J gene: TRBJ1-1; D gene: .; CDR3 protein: CASLMTGNTEAFF; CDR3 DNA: TGTGCCAGCCTAATGACAGGGAACACTGAAGCTTTCTTT
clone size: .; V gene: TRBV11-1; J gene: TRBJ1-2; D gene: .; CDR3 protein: CASSPGQWAYGYTF; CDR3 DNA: TGTGCCAGCAGCCCAGGACAGTGGGCCTATGGCTACACCTTC
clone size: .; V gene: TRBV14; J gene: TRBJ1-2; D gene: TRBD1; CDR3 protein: CASSQQDRTYYGYTF; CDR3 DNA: TGTGCCAGCAGCCAACAGGACAGGACTTACTATGGCTACACCTTC
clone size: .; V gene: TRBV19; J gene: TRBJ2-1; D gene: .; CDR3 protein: CASRNSGPSYNEQFF; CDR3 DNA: TGTGCCAGTAGAAATAGCGGCCCCTCCTACAATGAGCAGTTCTTC
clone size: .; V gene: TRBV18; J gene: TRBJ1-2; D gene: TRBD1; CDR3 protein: CASSSGQGRNYGYTF; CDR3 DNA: TGTGCCAGCTCTTCCGGACAGGGGAGGAACTATGGCTACACCTTC
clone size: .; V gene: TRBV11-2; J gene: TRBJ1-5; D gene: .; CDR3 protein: CASSLGPGFDQPQHF; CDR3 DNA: TGTGCCAGCAGCTTAGGACCGGGTTTCGATCAGCCCCAGCATTTT
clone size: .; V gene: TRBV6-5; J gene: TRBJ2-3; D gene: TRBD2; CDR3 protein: CASKRTSSVTQYF; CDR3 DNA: TGTGCCAGCAAACGGACTAGTTCCGTTACGCAGTATTTT
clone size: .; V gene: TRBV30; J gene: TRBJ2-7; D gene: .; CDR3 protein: CAWSVVLAGPEQYF; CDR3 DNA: TGTGCCTGGAGTGTAGTACTGGCAGGGCCCGAGCAGTACTTC
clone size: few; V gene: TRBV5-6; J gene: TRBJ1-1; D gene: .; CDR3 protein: CASTAGSTEAFF; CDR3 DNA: TGTGCCAGCACCGCGGGGAGCACTGAAGCTTTCTTT
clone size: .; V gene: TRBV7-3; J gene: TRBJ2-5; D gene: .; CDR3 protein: CASSPTPEGTQYF; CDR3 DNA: TGTGCCAGCAGCCCTACCCCAGAGGGGACCCAGTACTTC
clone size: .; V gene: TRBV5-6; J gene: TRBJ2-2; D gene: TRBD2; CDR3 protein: CASSPGLAGVLGELFF; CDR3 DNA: TGTGCCAGCAGCCCCGGACTAGCGGGAGTTCTCGGGGAGCTGTTTTTT
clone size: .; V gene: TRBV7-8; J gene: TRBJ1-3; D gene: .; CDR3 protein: CASSLGTFGGNTIYF; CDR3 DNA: TGTGCCAGCAGCCTCGGCACCTTCGGGGGAAACACCATATATTTT
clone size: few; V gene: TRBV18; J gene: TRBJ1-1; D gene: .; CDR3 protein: CASCGQGMNTEAFF; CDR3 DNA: TGTGCCAGCTGCGGGCAGGGGATGAACACTGAAGCTTTCTTT
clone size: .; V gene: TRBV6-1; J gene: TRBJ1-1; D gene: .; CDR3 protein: CASEMKGVRAVF; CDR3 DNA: TGTGCCAGCGAGATGAAGGGGGTAAGGGCCGTCTTT
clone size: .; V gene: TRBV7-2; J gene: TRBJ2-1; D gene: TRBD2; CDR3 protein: CASSLVASGRVNNLFF; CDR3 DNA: TGTGCCAGCAGCTTAGTCGCTAGCGGGAGGGTAAATAACCTGTTCTTC
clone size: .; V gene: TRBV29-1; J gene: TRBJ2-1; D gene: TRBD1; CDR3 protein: CSVEWPGTGTYNEQFF; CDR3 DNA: TGCAGCGTTGAATGGCCCGGGACAGGGACCTACAATGAGCAGTTCTTC
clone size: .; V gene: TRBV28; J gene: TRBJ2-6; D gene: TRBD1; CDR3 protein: CASSSLQGTGANVLTF; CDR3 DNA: TGTGCCAGCAGCTCTTTACAGGGGACTGGGGCCAACGTCCTGACTTTC
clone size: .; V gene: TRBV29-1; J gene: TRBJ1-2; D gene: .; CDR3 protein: CSSQEGPGYTF; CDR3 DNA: TGCAGCAGTCAGGAGGGGCCCGGCTACACCTTC
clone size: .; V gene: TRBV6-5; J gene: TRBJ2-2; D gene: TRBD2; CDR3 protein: CASSYLLAGAGELFF; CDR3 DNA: TGTGCCAGCAGTTACCTTCTAGCGGGAGCCGGGGAGCTGTTTTTT
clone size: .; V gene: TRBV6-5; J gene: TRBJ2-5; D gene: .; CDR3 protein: CASSRLVRETQYF; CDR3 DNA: TGTGCCAGCAGCCGACTAGTAAGAGAGACCCAGTACTTC
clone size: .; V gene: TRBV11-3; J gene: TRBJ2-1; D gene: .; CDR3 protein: CASSIGQTYEQFF; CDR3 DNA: TGTGCCAGCAGCATAGGACAGACCTATGAGCAGTTCTTC
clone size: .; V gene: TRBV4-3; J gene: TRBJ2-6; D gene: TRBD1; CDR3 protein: CASSRDPGQGSGANVLTF; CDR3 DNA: TGCGCCAGCAGCCGAGATCCGGGACAGGGCTCTGGGGCCAACGTCCTGACTTTC
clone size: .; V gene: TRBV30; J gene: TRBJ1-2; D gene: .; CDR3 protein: CAWTHQVGYTF; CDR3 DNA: TGTGCCTGGACCCACCAGGTCGGCTACACCTTC
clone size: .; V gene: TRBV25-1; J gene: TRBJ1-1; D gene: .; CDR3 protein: CASSFGGITEAFF; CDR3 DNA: TGTGCCAGCAGTTTCGGAGGGATAACTGAAGCTTTCTTT
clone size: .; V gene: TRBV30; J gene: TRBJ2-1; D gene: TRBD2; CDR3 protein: CAWSARTSGPNEQFF; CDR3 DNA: TGTGCCTGGAGTGCCCGGACTAGCGGGCCCAATGAGCAGTTCTTC
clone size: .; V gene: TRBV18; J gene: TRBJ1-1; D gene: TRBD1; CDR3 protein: CASSPEQGSGEAFF; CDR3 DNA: TGTGCCAGCTCACCAGAACAGGGGAGTGGTGAAGCTTTCTTT
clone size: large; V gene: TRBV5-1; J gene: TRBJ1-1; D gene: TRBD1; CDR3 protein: CASSPAGGYTEAFF; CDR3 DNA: TGCGCCAGCAGCCCGGCAGGGGGCTACACTGAAGCTTTCTTT